The 7 T cell receptor beta chains below all came from one sample that was sequenced in a study of shared clonotypes between healthy human individuals. Here immunoSEQ multiplex PCR was the method, and the copy in TCRdb shows in-frame clones only, minus some. Of about 2.3 million clones listed, approximately 90% were seen once; the top ten hold 0.3% to 0.45%. Specimen: naive CD4+ T cells from PBMCs. Subset described: CD45RA+ positively selected. The receptors were sampled from a man aged 18 to 30 in good health. Some clones in this sample may be carry-over from other donors' samples.

The CDR3 loop is CASSHGTVNTGELFF. DNA of the CDR3: TGTGCCAGCAGCCATGGGACAGTCAACACCGGGGAGCTGTTTTTT. The chain joins TRBV28 to TRBJ2-2; TRBD1 agrees at 7 bases. This CDR3 is built from 15 residues. The germline V gene encodes CDR1 MDHEN and CDR2 SYDVKM. V was pared by 6 bases and J by 2 bases, with 6 bases of the junction left unmatched.

The chain couples TRBV5-1 to TRBJ1-2; 12 nucleotides align to TRBD1. CDR3 size: 16 residues. From germline, CDR1 is SGHRS and CDR2 YFSETQ. Trimming cost V 2 bases and J 8 bases; bases outside gene matches: 10. The CDR3 DNA is TGCGCCAGCAGCTTTAATCCGGGACAGGGGGCACAGGGCTACACCTTC. Its protein is CASSFNPGQGAQGYTF.

A single count supports this clone. The chain joins TRBV5-4 to TRBJ2-1, with 8 bases lining up with TRBD2. The CDR3 is 15 residues long. V trimming: 0 bases; J trimming: 6 bases; junction bases outside the gene matches: 5. CDR1 and CDR2 (germline): SGHNT, YYREEE (reference sequence). The CDR3 is CASSLEGLVGNEQFF. DNA for the CDR3: TGTGCCAGCAGCTTGGAGGGACTAGTGGGCAATGAGCAGTTCTTC.

The chain carries TRBV2 and TRBJ2-3; no clear D. This CDR3 has 13 residues. V was cut by 4 bases and J by 2 bases, with 7 bases left in between. CDR1 and CDR2 (germline): SNHLY, FYNNEI. The CDR3 DNA reads TGTGCCAGCAGTGGCTCGACCACAGATACGCAGTATTTT. As protein: CASSGSTTDTQYF.

V usage is TRBV28 and J usage is TRBJ2-5; D perhaps matches TRBD2 (5 bases). Per the germline V gene, CDR1 is MDHEN and CDR2 is SYDVKM. V lost 6 bases, J lost 4 bases, and 15 bases lay in between. This CDR3 spans 14 amino acids. This chain's CDR3 is CASSEGTIPETQYF. The CDR3 DNA is TGTGCCAGCAGCGAGGGAACAATCCCAGAGACCCAGTACTTC. The full variable domain, with the rest looked up from reference TRBV28 and TRBJ2-5, is DVKVTQSSRYLVKRTGEKVFLECVQDMDHENMFWYRQDPGLGLRLIYFSYDVKMKEKGDIPEGYSVSREKKERFSLILESASTNQTSMYLCASSEGTIPETQYFGPGTRLLVL.

V is TRBV7-3 and J is TRBJ2-7, with 10 positions matching TRBD2. V was pared by 7 bases and J by 3 bases, with 6 bases of the junction left unmatched. In germline, CDR1 is SGHTA, CDR2 FQGTGA. The CDR3 consists of 14 residues. Here the CDR3 DNA reads TGTGCCAGCAAGGTCGCTAGCGGGAGCTACGAGCAGTACTTC. Its translation: CASKVASGSYEQYF.

The chain joins TRBV4-3 to TRBJ2-7; TRBD2 is a possible D gene (7 bases). Germline-derived CDR1 and CDR2 are LGHNA and YSLEER. Trimming took off 4 bases at V and 6 bases at J, with 19 bases between the two ends. The CDR3 has 15 residues. The CDR3 DNA sequence: TGCGCCAGCAGCCGAGCGGCCGCGGGGGCGGTCGAGCAGTACTTC. It translates to CASSRAAAGAVEQYF.